This TCR beta chain was identified during a study of Graves' ophthalmopathy and Graves' hyperthyroidism. Overall study: The authors collected peripheral blood at initial diagnosis, before any treatment.

This clonotype was observed many times. Physicians reached a diagnosis by relying on clinical symptoms, serum thyroxine, TRAb, thyroid ultrasound and orbital computed tomography. Germline loops: CDR1 SGHTA, CDR2 FQGNSA. Trimming took 0 bases from V and 6 from J; bases not matched to a gene: 3. This CDR3 contains 14 residues. RNA transcripts yielded amplified TCR beta CDR3 regions. In the first round, RT-PCR was carried out with HTBI primers, and a multiplex PCR formed the second round. TCRdb used MiXCR to reprocess the multiplex PCR reads, holding one entry per CDR3 protein. Of about 740,000 distinct CDR3 sequences listed, 40% are singletons.

The chain recombines TRBV7-2 with TRBJ2-7; 9 bases fit TRBD1. Sample: peripheral blood. The TCR sequence derives from an adult man with Graves' ophthalmopathy. CDR3 residues: CASSLAGQGLEQYF. CDR3 sequence (DNA): TGTGCCAGCAGCTTAGCGGGACAGGGCCTCGAGCAGTACTTC. Full variable domain (rest looked up from reference TRBV7-2 and TRBJ2-7): GAGVSQSPSNKVTEKGKDVELRCDPISGHTALYWYRQSLGQGLEFLIYFQGNSAPDKSGLPSDRFSAERTGGSVSTLTIQRTQQEDSAVYLCASSLAGQGLEQYFGPGTRLTVT.